This TCR beta chain was obtained from a study of blood T cells in healthy people across ages. On the study more broadly: The capture of about one barcoded beta molecule per two T cells was achieved by template switching. Whole-study results and caveats: In long-lived donors, naive CD4+ cell counts and diversity exceeded those of aged donors. While age rose, TCR beta diversity per million T cells dropped in a roughly linear way.

Then a second PCR, running about 6 to 11 cycles, was carried out with a sample-barcoded 5' primer and a J-beta primer mix. Every cDNA molecule bore a tag from a template-switch adaptor containing 12 random nucleotides. MiXCR, run by TCRdb on the 5' RACE reads, gives a single entry per CDR3 protein. This sample has some 710,000 distinct CDR3 sequences, with 35% to 60% found just once. Germline assignment: CDR1 DFQATT and CDR2 SNEGSKA (reference sequence). The CDR3 runs 15 residues. J gave up 6 bases and V 3 bases, and 8 bases lay outside the gene matches. A word on this clonotype: The antigen remains undetermined.

Sequences were obtained from blood. This chain uses TRBV20-1 with TRBJ1-5, with 10 bases that match TRBD1. This clonotype originated in a man older than 75 in good health. In nucleotides, the CDR3 is TGCAGTGCTAGTTCGGGACAGGGGTTTAGTCAGCCCCAGCATTTT. Its translation is CSASSGQGFSQPQHF.